This T cell receptor (beta chain) appears in the sequencing data of a study of blood T cell repertoires in COVID-19. In this sample, this clone turned up once. The protocol was immunoSEQ multiplex PCR, while the TCRdb copy is restricted to in-frame clones and leaves out a portion. The data show 250,000 or so clones, around 86% seen once. Source material: PBMCs or T cells enriched from blood (not recorded which). The origin of this receptor is a woman aged 45-65 years who had recovered from COVID-19.

The CDR3 bases are TGTGCCAGCAGCTTGGCCGGGGGAACTGGGGCCAACGTCCTGACTTTC. Encoded protein: CASSLAGGTGANVLTF. The chain uses TRBV5-5 and TRBJ2-6, with D possibly TRBD2 on 6 matching bases. CDR3 length: 16 residues. V lost 0 bases and J lost 2, with 9 bases in between. Germline V lookup: CDR1 SGHKS, CDR2 YYEKEE (reference sequence).